Listed here are 31 T cell receptor beta chains from one sample, sequenced in a study of shared clonotypes between healthy human individuals. Here immunoSEQ multiplex PCR was the method, and the copy in TCRdb shows in-frame clones only, minus some. The data contain more than 1,200,000 clones, 98% of them singletons. Input material: naive CD4+ T cells sorted from blood. The subset denotes: CD45RA+ positively selected. These receptors were collected from a man aged 30 to 39 in good health.

The V gene is TRBV5-1, the J gene TRBJ2-5; 7 nucleotides match TRBD1. The J segment lost 3 bases and the V segment lost 5 bases, leaving 10 bases of the junction unmatched. In germline, CDR1 is SGHRS, CDR2 YFSETQ. The CDR3 runs 15 residues. The CDR3 loop is CASRRLGQAEETQYF. The CDR3 bases are TGCGCCAGCAGGCGGCTCGGACAGGCCGAAGAGACCCAGTACTTC. Full variable domain (rest looked up from reference TRBV5-1 and TRBJ2-5): KAGVTQTPRYLIKTRGQQVTLSCSPISGHRSVSWYQQTPGQGLQFLFEYFSETQRNKGNFPGRFSGRQFSNSRSEMNVSTLELGDSALYLCASRRLGQAEETQYFGPGTRLLVL.

The genes are TRBV7-9 and TRBJ2-7; 7 bases match TRBD1. Trimming took 1 base from V and 1 from J; bases not matched to a gene: 7. This CDR3 is 16 amino acids long. Germline V lookup: CDR1 SEHNR, CDR2 FQNEAQ (reference sequence). CDR3 protein: CASSLGSGQLSYEQYF. The CDR3 bases are TGTGCCAGCAGCTTAGGGTCGGGACAGTTATCCTACGAGCAGTACTTC.

This sequence joins TRBV10-2 and TRBJ2-1; 8 bases fit TRBD1. Germline trimming cut 4 bases from V and 4 bases from J; bases unmatched to any gene: 12. Germline V CDR1 and CDR2: WSHSY, SAAADI. The CDR3 has 17 residues. The CDR3, as DNA: TGCGCCAGCAGTGCATGGACAGGGACCCCCCTTTACAATGAGCAGTTCTTC. This encodes CASSAWTGTPLYNEQFF.

The sample holds one count of this clone. The chain joins TRBV7-2 to TRBJ2-7, with a tentative D call TRBD2 (5 bases). Germline CDR1 is SGHTA and CDR2 is FQGNSA. The CDR3 spans 16 residues. Trimming left V 0 bases short and J 2 bases short, with 14 bases between. The CDR3 here is CASSLASRGGAYEQYF. The CDR3 DNA follows: TGTGCCAGCAGCTTAGCATCCCGGGGTGGCGCCTACGAGCAGTACTTC.

The rearrangement uses TRBV10-2 and TRBJ1-1; D uncertain. The CDR3 loop spans 12 amino acids. Trimming removed 8 bases at V and 7 bases at J, with 14 bases between. Germline V gene data show CDR1 as WSHSY and CDR2 as SAAADI. CDR3 nucleotide sequence: TGCGCCAGCTCTACCGTGGACTTTGAAGCTTTCTTT. Translating it yields CASSTVDFEAFF.

The genes are TRBV9 and TRBJ1-2; TRBD1 agrees at 9 bases. Germline V gene lookup returns CDR1 SGDLS and CDR2 YYNGEE. The V and J ends lost 4 bases and 8 bases, in that order; junction bases with no gene match: 9. The CDR3 sequence is 14 residues long. CDR3: CASSTRTGAGGYTF. Here the CDR3 DNA reads TGTGCCAGCAGCACCCGGACAGGGGCCGGAGGCTACACCTTC.

The chain employs TRBV28 and TRBJ2-1, with TRBD2 matching over 7 bases. This CDR3 has 15 residues. Germline CDR1 reads MDHEN; CDR2 reads SYDVKM. CDR3 residues: CAICRGDRRSHEQFF. Here the CDR3 DNA reads TGTGCGATATGTCGGGGGGACCGCCGTTCCCATGAGCAGTTCTTC.

The chain recombines TRBV11-2 with TRBJ1-1, with a possible D match to TRBD1 (5 bases). The V end lost 6 bases, the J end lost 4 bases, and 12 bases lay between the germline ends. Germline CDR1 is SGHAT and CDR2 is FQNNGV. The CDR3 has 13 residues. The DNA for the CDR3 is TGTGCCAGCAGTAAGCAAAGGGGCACTGAAGCTTTCTTT. This codes for CASSKQRGTEAFF. Drawing the rest from reference TRBV11-2 and TRBJ1-1, the complete variable domain is EAGVAQSPRYKIIEKRQSVAFWCNPISGHATLYWYQQILGQGPKLLIQFQNNGVVDDSQLPKDRFSAERLKGVDSTLKIQPAKLEDSAVYLCASSKQRGTEAFFGQGTRLTVV.

The chain carries TRBV5-5 and TRBJ2-1, with D unresolved. With 2 bases removed from V and 0 bases from J, the gap between germline ends came to 18 bases. The CDR3 covers 18 residues. CDR1 is SGHKS, CDR2 YYEKEE, per germline (reference sequence). The CDR3 region has the DNA TGTGCCAGCAGCTTTCTTTCCGCGCCCCTGGGCTCCTACAATGAGCAGTTCTTC. The encoded protein is CASSFLSAPLGSYNEQFF.

The chain links TRBV30 to TRBJ1-4; D gene uncertain. The CDR3 is 13 amino acids. The V gene lost 3 bases and the J gene lost 0 bases, with 5 bases spanning the gap. The germline V gene encodes CDR1 GTSNPN and CDR2 SVGIG (reference sequence). CDR3 loop: CAWRRATNEKLFF. For the CDR3, the DNA is TGTGCCTGGAGACGGGCAACTAATGAAAAACTGTTTTTT.

This rearrangement joins TRBV7-2 to TRBJ2-7; 8 bases agree with TRBD1. The J segment lost 9 bases and the V segment lost 5 bases, leaving 6 bases of the junction unmatched. This CDR3 contains 12 residues. Germline values: CDR1 SGHTA, CDR2 FQGNSA. In nucleotides, the CDR3 is TGTGCCAGCAGCCAGACAGGGGCTGGGCAGTACTTC. Encoded protein: CASSQTGAGQYF.

The CDR3 nucleotides read TGTGCCAGCAGCCAAGTCACAGGGGGCGTTGGTCAGCCCCAGCATTTT. Translation gives CASSQVTGGVGQPQHF. The chain carries TRBV4-2 and TRBJ1-5; 9 bases agree with TRBD1. Germline CDR1 and CDR2: LGHNA and YNFKEQ. This CDR3 has 16 amino acids. The V segment lost 1 base and the J segment 6 bases; nucleotides outside the gene matches: 7.

The chain uses TRBV27 and TRBJ1-4, with TRBD1 matching 7 bases. Germline CDR1 and CDR2: MNHEY and SMNVEV (reference sequence). Losses at the gene ends were 3 bases for V and 10 bases for J; bases not matched to a gene: 2. This CDR3 has 12 residues. This chain's CDR3 is CASSFRGSKLFF. The CDR3 coding sequence is TGTGCCAGCAGTTTCAGGGGGTCAAAACTGTTTTTT. The variable domain in full, with the rest retrieved from reference TRBV27 and TRBJ1-4, is EAQVTQNPRYLITVTGKKLTVTCSQNMNHEYMSWYRQDPGLGLRQIYYSMNVEVTDKGDVPEGYKVSRKEKRNFPLILESPSPNQTSLYFCASSFRGSKLFFGSGTQLSVL.

The chain carries TRBV10-3 and TRBJ2-7; TRBD2 aligns across 11 bases. Germline values: CDR1 ENHRY, CDR2 SYGVKD. The CDR3 consists of 16 residues. V lost 0 bases and J lost 5; bases outside the gene matches: 6. The CDR3 sequence is CAISESSSGRANEQYF. The CDR3 DNA sequence: TGTGCCATCAGTGAGTCAAGTAGCGGGAGGGCCAACGAGCAGTACTTC.

This clone appeared a single time. The chain combines TRBV6-1 with TRBJ1-3; D is perhaps TRBD1 (5 bases). Deletions cut 2 bases from V and 0 bases from J, with 11 bases between. The V gene's germline CDR1 is MNHNS and CDR2 SASEGT. This CDR3 is 16 amino acids long. CDR3 coding DNA: TGTGCCAGCAGTGAATTCGGACACCACTCTGGAAACACCATATATTTT. As protein: CASSEFGHHSGNTIYF.

The chain has TRBV7-9 and TRBJ2-3; D remains ambiguous. This CDR3 region has 13 residues. Germline CDR1 reads SEHNR; CDR2 reads FQNEAQ (reference sequence). Trimming shortened V by 7 bases and J by 2 bases, and 10 bases separated the two germline ends. CDR3 in amino acids: CASTQSPTDTQYF. The CDR3 DNA follows: TGTGCCAGCACCCAGAGTCCCACAGATACGCAGTATTTT.

The chain recombines TRBV18 with TRBJ2-1; D remains ambiguous. The CDR3 totals 14 residues. Trimming left V 2 bases short and J 0 bases short, with 5 bases between. From germline, CDR1 is KGHSH and CDR2 LQKENI. CDR3 in amino acids: CASSPGRSYNEQFF. CDR3 coding DNA: TGTGCCAGCTCACCAGGCCGCTCCTACAATGAGCAGTTCTTC.

The V and J genes are TRBV5-1 and TRBJ2-2; D remains unclear. CDR3 size: 14 residues. Germline CDR1 is SGHRS and CDR2 is YFSETQ. V shed 6 bases and J shed 0 bases, with 9 bases lying between them. CDR3 sequence: CASIGQANTGELFF. As DNA, the CDR3 is TGCGCCAGCATTGGGCAGGCGAACACCGGGGAGCTGTTTTTT.

This sequence joins TRBV18 and TRBJ2-5; no firm D call. Trimming removed 0 bases at V and 7 bases at J, with 3 bases between. The CDR3 has 11 residues. The V gene's germline CDR1 is KGHSH and CDR2 LQKENI. The CDR3 DNA sequence: TGTGCCAGCTCACCACCTGGGACCCAGTACTTC. Its protein product is CASSPPGTQYF.

The chain links TRBV28 to TRBJ1-2; no reliable D call. The V gene lost 6 bases and the J gene lost 10 bases, with 18 bases spanning the gap. The CDR3 covers 13 residues. Germline CDR1 and CDR2: MDHEN and SYDVKM. The CDR3 coding sequence is TGTGCCAGCAGGGCCGGGCCCCCACGTAACTACACCTTC. Its translation is CASRAGPPRNYTF.

The CDR3 spells CASSIDPNNYGYTF. The CDR3 region has the DNA TGTGCCAGTAGTATAGATCCGAATAACTATGGCTACACCTTC. The chain recombines TRBV19 with TRBJ1-2; D call uncertain. V gave up 0 bases and J gave up 1 base, with 6 bases separating them. The CDR3 sequence is 14 residues long. Germline V CDR1 and CDR2: LNHDA, SQIVND (reference sequence). Based on the CDR3 plus reference TRBV19 and TRBJ1-2, the full variable domain is DGGITQSPKYLFRKEGQNVTLSCEQNLNHDAMYWYRQDPGQGLRLIYYSQIVNDFQKGDIAEGYSVSREKKESFPLTVTSAQKNPTAFYLCASSIDPNNYGYTFGSGTRLTVV.

The chain has TRBV9 and TRBJ2-6; TRBD1 or TRBD2 may be the D gene (6 bases each). The V end lost 0 bases, the J end lost 0 bases, and 16 bases lay between the germline ends. This CDR3 has 19 amino acids. Germline V gives CDR1 SGDLS, CDR2 YYNGEE. This CDR3 reads CASSVGLTGGGSGANVLTF. The CDR3, as DNA: TGTGCCAGCAGCGTAGGATTAACCGGAGGGGGCTCTGGGGCCAACGTCCTGACTTTC.

This rearrangement joins TRBV5-6 to TRBJ2-7; D not resolved. This CDR3 spans 15 amino acids. Germline V gene data show CDR1 as SGHDT and CDR2 as YYEEEE. The ends were cut back, 2 bases at V and 0 bases at J, with 12 bases in the middle. CDR3 DNA: TGTGCCAGCAGCTTACAGCGATTGAGCTCCTACGAGCAGTACTTC. This gives the protein CASSLQRLSSYEQYF.

The chain combines TRBV27 with TRBJ1-4; a possible D gene is TRBD1 (6 bases). The CDR3 sequence is 15 residues long. V was pared by 4 bases and J by 0 bases, with 9 bases between. Germline V CDR1 and CDR2: MNHEY, SMNVEV (reference sequence). The CDR3 nucleotides read TGTGCCAGCAGTTCCAGGGGTTCAACTAATGAAAAACTGTTTTTT. It is translated as CASSSRGSTNEKLFF.

The chain is built from TRBV5-1 and TRBJ2-5, with D perhaps matching TRBD1 (5 bases). Germline CDR1 is SGHRS and CDR2 is YFSETQ. CDR3 size: 14 residues. The V end lost 2 bases, the J end lost 5 bases, and 13 bases lay between the germline ends. CDR3 residues: CASSFHRLKETQYF. The CDR3 bases are TGCGCCAGCAGCTTCCACAGGCTTAAGGAGACCCAGTACTTC.

This chain connects TRBV19 to TRBJ2-3, with D maybe TRBD2 (6 bases). Trimming cost V 6 bases and J 1 base, with 20 bases left between them. Germline V CDR1 and CDR2: LNHDA, SQIVND (reference sequence). The CDR3 loop spans 17 amino acids. The CDR3 sequence is CASSPLRPASGTDTQYF. The CDR3 DNA follows: TGTGCCAGTAGCCCCCTCCGGCCGGCTAGCGGCACAGATACGCAGTATTTT.

V usage is TRBV5-1 and J usage is TRBJ2-7; D perhaps matches TRBD2 (7 bases). Germline V gene data show CDR1 as SGHRS and CDR2 as YFSETQ. The CDR3 length is 14 residues. The V end lost 4 bases, the J end lost 7 bases, and 18 bases lay between the germline ends. CDR3 coding DNA: TGCGCCAGCAGCCCTTCGGGGGGCACAGGGGAGCAGTACTTC. It translates to CASSPSGGTGEQYF.

The chain combines TRBV5-1 with TRBJ1-3; D is undetermined. The germline CDR1 and CDR2 sequences are SGHRS and YFSETQ. This CDR3 has 13 residues. V lost 0 bases, J lost 5 bases, and 6 bases lay in between. CDR3 in DNA: TGCGCCAGCAGCTTGGAGACACGAAACACCATATATTTT. Its translation is CASSLETRNTIYF.

Points on this clone: Other DNA sequences of this sample code for an identical CDR3. The CDR3 coding sequence is TGTGCCAGCAGCGTAGAAGCCTCTGGAAACACCATATATTTT. It codes for CASSVEASGNTIYF. This chain uses TRBV9 with TRBJ1-3; unclear D gene. Germline-derived CDR1 and CDR2 are SGDLS and YYNGEE. V lost 0 bases, J lost 0 bases, and 4 bases lay in between. The CDR3 runs to 14 residues.

V gene TRBV27 combines with J gene TRBJ2-2, with D possibly being TRBD1 (5 bases). V was clipped by 9 bases and J by 5 bases, with 16 bases between them. The CDR3 is 14 amino acids. Germline V gene sequence: CDR1 MNHEY, CDR2 SMNVEV (reference sequence). CDR3 in DNA: TGTGCCAGTGGGCTGGACAACTGGACCGGGGAGCTGTTTTTT. Protein: CASGLDNWTGELFF.

The rearrangement links TRBV7-9 to TRBJ1-4, with 8 bases aligning to TRBD1. Germline V gene lookup returns CDR1 SEHNR and CDR2 FQNEAQ (reference sequence). V was pared by 3 bases and J by 8 bases, with 11 bases of the junction left unmatched. This CDR3 region has 16 residues. The CDR3 loop reads CASSFGDRGGREKLFF. DNA for the CDR3: TGTGCCAGCAGCTTCGGTGACAGGGGCGGACGGGAAAAACTGTTTTTT. Based on the CDR3 plus reference TRBV7-9 and TRBJ1-4, the full variable domain is DTGVSQNPRHKITKRGQNVTFRCDPISEHNRLYWYRQTLGQGPEFLTYFQNEAQLEKSRLLSDRFSAERPKGSFSTLEIQRTEQGDSAMYLCASSFGDRGGREKLFFGSGTQLSVL.